A single count supports the clone carrying this TCR beta chain. Its antigen is currently unknown. Trimming took off 2 bases at V and 3 bases at J, with 12 bases between the two ends. Germline CDR1 reads SGHTA; CDR2 reads FQGTGA. The CDR3 totals 15 residues. Together with a sample-barcoded 5' primer, a J-beta primer mix was included in a second PCR lasting roughly 6 to 12 cycles. TCRdb passed the 5' RACE reads through MiXCR, listing each CDR3 protein once. The table records some 1.5 million distinct CDR3 sequences, about 30% of them present only once. This entry is derived from a study of blood T cells in healthy people across ages. Study summary: Capturing about one barcoded beta molecule per two T cells was achieved by template switching.

Whole-study findings and limits: Whereas aged donors had fewer naive CD4+ cells, long-lived donors had more of them and higher diversity.

Sample: blood. The chain is built from TRBV7-3 and TRBJ2-3; D may be TRBD2 (5 bases). The receptor was derived from a woman aged 25 to 39 in good health. Here the CDR3 DNA reads TGTGCCAGCAGCTTACTACCTCTAGCAACAGATACGCAGTATTTT. It encodes CASSLLPLATDTQYF.